The 22 T cell receptor beta chains in this list originate from one sample, sequenced in a study of regulatory T cells in long-lasting Graves disease (dated by TCRdb to about 2021). The library was produced with multiplex PCR. These reads were obtained on an Illumina HiSeq 4000. CDR3 regions were amplified by Arm-PCR with iRepertoire HTBI primers to construct TCR beta libraries. TCRdb reprocessed the public reads (quality trimming at Q25 with fastp, clone calling with MiXCR) and kept in-frame beta chains. For every CDR3 protein sequence, its rows merge into one entry that carries the most common genes and DNA. For this sample there are a few hundred thousand distinct CDR3 sequences; less than 25% appear just once. Approximately 26% of the sample is held by the ten biggest clonotypes. The sample's time point label, in plain terms: persistent/refractory GD, antithyroid drugs over 5 years with positive TRAb. For both TCR sequencing and RNA sequencing, RNA was extracted from PBMCs using TRIzol.

This specimen consisted of peripheral blood mononuclear cells (PBMCs), obtained when the disease was refractory, from a patient treated with antithyroid drugs. These TCRs come from a female donor with Graves disease.

The table lists this clonotype with a few counts. This sequence joins TRBV11-2 and TRBJ2-7; TRBD2 matches 11 bases. Losses at the gene ends were 1 base for V and 4 bases for J; bases not matched to a gene: 6. Germline values: CDR1 SGHAT, CDR2 FQNNGV. The CDR3 covers 16 residues. CDR3 DNA sequence: TGTGCCAGCAGCTTAGGGGGACTAGCGGTAAGGTACGAGCAGTACTTC. It codes for CASSLGGLAVRYEQYF.

This clonotype was picked up one time. The chain carries TRBV18 and TRBJ1-5; 11 positions match TRBD1. The CDR3 length is 15 residues. Per the germline V gene, CDR1 is KGHSH and CDR2 is LQKENI. V lost 3 bases and J lost 4; bases outside the gene matches: 2. DNA of the CDR3: TGTGCCAGCTCACCGGGACAGGGGGAGAATCAGCCCCAGCATTTT. It encodes CASSPGQGENQPQHF.

CDR3 nucleotides: TGTGCCAGCAGCTCCCAGGGGGTCTCCTACGAGCAGTACTTC. Its translation is CASSSQGVSYEQYF. This rearrangement joins TRBV7-9 to TRBJ2-7; 7 nucleotides line up with TRBD1. Germline V gene data show CDR1 as SEHNR and CDR2 as FQNEAQ (reference sequence). The CDR3 is 14 amino acids. V gave up 4 bases and J gave up 0 bases; unmatched junction bases: 3.

This clonotype was observed once. This sequence joins TRBV5-1 and TRBJ2-1, with 7 bases matching TRBD2. Germline loops: CDR1 SGHRS, CDR2 YFSETQ. The ends lost 1 base at V and 7 bases at J; junction bases unmatched: 8. The CDR3 is 15 amino acids. This chain's CDR3 is CASSLTAGLGNEQFF. In DNA form, the CDR3 reads TGCGCCAGCAGCTTGACGGCAGGACTAGGAAATGAGCAGTTCTTC.

This clonotype was counted ten times or more. This chain connects TRBV2 to TRBJ1-4; D unclear. Germline values: CDR1 SNHLY, CDR2 FYNNEI. Trimming removed 8 bases at V and 0 bases at J, with 10 bases between. The CDR3 totals 14 residues. The CDR3, as DNA: TGTGCCAGCTCAGTACTTGCAACTAATGAAAAACTGTTTTTT. Protein sequence: CASSVLATNEKLFF.

The chain couples TRBV4-3 to TRBJ1-2; unclear D gene. V was pared by 0 bases and J by 3 bases, with 17 bases between. The CDR3 is 17 residues long. Germline CDR1 LGHNA, CDR2 YSLEER. CDR3 residues: CASSQDRVSGGHYGYTF. The CDR3 DNA sequence: TGCGCCAGCAGCCAAGATAGGGTCTCGGGCGGACACTATGGCTACACCTTC.

This clonotype has a handful of counts. The chain is built from TRBV24-1 and TRBJ1-3; a weak D match, TRBD1 (5 bases). Germline V gene sequence: CDR1 KGHDR, CDR2 SFDVKD. This CDR3 is 13 amino acids long. V lost 12 bases to trimming and J lost 4 bases, with 15 bases between them. The DNA for the CDR3 is TGTGCCGCTGGGGACCGCCGCGGAAACACCATATATTTT. Amino acid sequence: CAAGDRRGNTIYF.

This clonotype has ten or more counts. The chain links TRBV28 to TRBJ2-5; TRBD1 might be the D (6 bases). Between the trimmed V and J ends, which lost 6 bases and 1 base, there was a span of 18 bases. The length of the CDR3 is 16 residues. Germline CDR1 reads MDHEN; CDR2 reads SYDVKM. The CDR3 spells CASSSHVGRGQETQYF. CDR3 sequence (DNA): TGTGCCAGCAGCTCCCATGTAGGCAGGGGCCAAGAGACCCAGTACTTC.

The gene calls are TRBV28 and TRBJ2-2; no clear D gene. From germline, CDR1 is MDHEN and CDR2 SYDVKM. V gave up 5 bases and J gave up 1 base, with 11 bases separating them. This CDR3 has 15 amino acids. The CDR3 region has the DNA TGTGCCAGCAGTCCCCATTTGAGGAACACCGGGGAGCTGTTTTTT. Translated: CASSPHLRNTGELFF.

The chain combines TRBV20-1 with TRBJ2-7, with a possible D match to TRBD2 (5 bases). The CDR3 extends over 15 amino acids. Germline values: CDR1 DFQATT, CDR2 SNEGSKA (reference sequence). Trimming took off 0 bases at V and 3 bases at J, with 15 bases between the two ends. The CDR3 loop reads CSARDTGGFLYEQYF. The CDR3 DNA follows: TGCAGTGCTAGAGATACTGGCGGGTTTCTCTACGAGCAGTACTTC.

The CDR3 DNA reads as TGCAGTGCTCCTTCTCGCTCCGGTCACAATGAGCAGTTCTTC. Translation gives CSAPSRSGHNEQFF. This rearrangement joins TRBV20-1 to TRBJ2-1; D remains unclear. The length of the CDR3 is 14 residues. Germline V gene sequence: CDR1 DFQATT, CDR2 SNEGSKA (reference sequence). Between the trimmed V and J ends, which lost 5 bases and 5 bases, there was a span of 16 bases.

This clonotype came up a few times. This chain links TRBV6-4 with TRBJ2-2; TRBD1 aligns across 7 bases. V was pared by 7 bases and J by 0 bases, with 2 bases of the junction left unmatched. CDR3 size: 14 residues. Germline V gene lookup returns CDR1 MRHNA and CDR2 SNTAGT. The CDR3: CASKGTANTGELFF. CDR3 coding DNA: TGTGCCAGCAAAGGGACAGCGAACACCGGGGAGCTGTTTTTT.

This clonotype was recorded many times. The J gene is TRBJ2-7, the V gene TRBV2, with TRBD2 matching over 7 bases. CDR1 is SNHLY and CDR2 is FYNNEI in the germline V gene. V dropped 11 bases and J dropped 2; count of bases not matched to a gene: 9. The CDR3 contains 13 residues. CDR3 nucleotides: TGTGCCTCAGCGGGGCAGGACACCTACGAGCAGTACTTC. Residues: CASAGQDTYEQYF.

With regard to this clonotype: A much larger clone differs by one base, so this may be a read error. CDR3 in DNA: TGTGCCAGCAGTCAGACAGGGGATAGCAATCAGCCCCAGCATTTT. This translates into CASSQTGDSNQPQHF. The chain links TRBV12-3 or TRBV12-4 to TRBJ1-5; TRBD1 matches at 8 bases. Trimming cost V 5 bases and J 0 bases; bases outside gene matches: 3. This CDR3 comprises 15 residues.

This clonotype was counted ten times or more. The gene calls are TRBV19 and TRBJ2-6; no clear D gene. Looked up from germline, CDR1 is LNHDA and CDR2 is SQIVND (reference sequence). The CDR3 is 14 residues long. Trimming took off 7 bases at V and 0 bases at J, with 7 bases between the two ends. The CDR3 sequence: CASNFYSGANVLTF. In DNA form, the CDR3 reads TGTGCCAGTAATTTCTACTCTGGGGCCAACGTCCTGACTTTC.

This clonotype was seen ten or more times. This chain connects TRBV29-1 to TRBJ1-2; no reliable D call. Germline values: CDR1 SQVTM, CDR2 ANQGSEA. The CDR3 is 13 residues long. V gave up 4 bases and J gave up 4 bases, with 13 bases separating them. DNA for the CDR3: TGCAGCGTTGGTGGTGGACGGGGCTATGGCTACACCTTC. Translation: CSVGGGRGYGYTF.

This clonotype was detected a few times. The genes are TRBV5-1 and TRBJ1-2; maybe TRBD1 (6 bases). CDR1 is SGHRS, CDR2 YFSETQ, per germline. Trimming took 4 bases from V and 2 from J, leaving 12 bases between them. This CDR3 contains 14 residues. The DNA of the CDR3 is TGCGCCAGCAGCCGGGACACCGCGAACTATGGCTACACCTTC. Its translation: CASSRDTANYGYTF.

This clonotype was seen repeatedly, ten times or more. The rearrangement links TRBV2 to TRBJ2-1, with 9 bases that match TRBD2. Germline V lookup: CDR1 SNHLY, CDR2 FYNNEI. V shed 6 bases and J 0 bases; nucleotides not matched to a gene: 9. The CDR3 consists of 17 residues. CDR3 DNA sequence: TGTGCCAGCAGAGTCGGACTAGCGCGGAGCTCCTACAATGAGCAGTTCTTC. Encoded protein: CASRVGLARSSYNEQFF.

The chain employs TRBV6-1 and TRBJ2-5, with TRBD2 matching over 7 bases. The CDR3 extends over 16 amino acids. J lost 3 bases, V lost 6 bases, and 13 bases had no gene match. The germline gives CDR1 MNHNS, CDR2 SASEGT. The CDR3: CASSNTRFAGEETQYF. The CDR3 DNA reads as TGTGCCAGCAGCAATACTCGGTTTGCGGGAGAAGAGACCCAGTACTTC.

This clonotype was seen many times. The chain links TRBV11-3 to TRBJ2-7; TRBD2 agrees at 13 bases. This CDR3 has 15 amino acids. V lost 4 bases to trimming and J lost 2 bases; unmatched junction nucleotides: 2. Germline CDR1 and CDR2: SGHNT and YENEEA. The CDR3 region is CASSSGLAGTYEQYF. In nucleotides, the CDR3 is TGTGCCAGCAGCTCGGGACTAGCGGGAACCTACGAGCAGTACTTC.

The chain carries TRBV20-1 and TRBJ1-2; a possible D gene is TRBD1 (6 bases). V lost 0 bases and J 7 bases, leaving 15 bases between the germline ends. This CDR3 is built from 14 residues. In germline, CDR1 is DFQATT, CDR2 SNEGSKA (reference sequence). The CDR3 sequence is CSARDMGDISGYTF. The CDR3 DNA is TGCAGTGCTAGAGATATGGGGGACATCTCTGGCTACACCTTC.

For this clonotype: Because the CDR3 is missing its conserved closing phenylalanine or tryptophan, this is likely a read error. This rearrangement joins TRBV7-2 to TRBJ1-1; 8 nucleotides align to TRBD1. Germline V gene sequence: CDR1 SGHTA, CDR2 FQGNSA. The V segment lost 5 bases and the J segment 6 bases; nucleotides outside the gene matches: 8. The CDR3 is made up of 14 amino acids. Here the CDR3 DNA reads TGTGCCAGCAGCCATTATCGGACAGGGCCTGAAGCTTTCCTT. Its protein is CASSHYRTGPEAFL.